This record looks at one T cell receptor beta chain sequence and its context. Original processing notes: Nucleated cell counts were estimated from reference gene primer amplification. Only in-frame clones appear in the TCRdb table, and some are missing; sequencing was by immunoSEQ multiplex PCR. V and J calls and clone size are copied from that table; D and trimming were computed from the DNA. The table records about 220,000 clones, approximately 92% of them present only once. Adults between roughly 18 and 89 years of age took part from about two dozen US areas. The data belong to a study of blood T cell repertoires in COVID-19. Study as a whole: Acute and convalescent COVID-19 samples came from the United States, Italy and Spain. In each case, the material was cDNA or gDNA derived from T cells, B-cell-depleted T cells, or PBMCs.

This clonotype was sampled from a woman between 18 and 29 years old in a cohort exposed to, infected with or recovered from COVID-19 (not recorded which). Sequencing input: PBMCs or T cells enriched from blood (not recorded which).

The CDR3 DNA sequence: TGTGCCAGCATCAACGAGGGGGAGGGTGAGCAGTTCTTC. Protein sequence: CASINEGEGEQFF. The chain links TRBV2 to TRBJ2-1; weak D call: TRBD2 (7 bases). The CDR3 extends over 13 amino acids. The V end was cut by 7 bases, the J end by 9 bases, with 16 bases between. Germline V gene sequence: CDR1 SNHLY, CDR2 FYNNEI.